This T cell receptor (beta chain) derives from a study of cytomegalovirus exposure and HLA in healthy donors. Whole-study findings and limits: Many donors carried some public TCRs, although rarity characterized most TCR sequences. The study reported that TCR beta sequences accurately predicted HLA-A and HLA-B alleles in most subjects. A missense variant in DCLRE1C was later tied to TCR beta V- and J-gene trimming.

The PCR used 60 Vbeta and 13 Jbeta primers. Using immunoSEQ multiplex PCR, the repertoire was profiled, and TCRdb retains in-frame clones only, with some absent. The table shows roughly 120,000 clones, with over 60% occurring only once. Note on this clone: What it recognizes is unknown.

Germline CDR1 MNHNS, CDR2 SASEGT. CDR3 length: 15 residues. Trimming removed 8 bases from V and 2 bases from J, with 18 bases in between. This TCR came from a man aged 50-59 years in good health and CMV-seronegative. Sequencing was done on a sample of PBMCs. V usage is TRBV6-1 and J usage is TRBJ1-1; tentatively, D is TRBD1 (6 bases). The CDR3 is CASRAQQTGNTEAFF. In DNA, the CDR3 is TGTGCCAGCCGTGCCCAACAGACAGGCAACACTGAAGCTTTCTTT.